These 4 T cell receptor beta chains originate from one sample sequenced in a study of blood T cells in healthy people across ages. Combining a sample-barcoded 5' primer with a J-beta primer mix, a second PCR ran for roughly 7 to 12 cycles. TCRdb re-derived calls from the 5' RACE reads in MiXCR, one entry per CDR3 protein. This table has around 1.7 million distinct CDR3 sequences, roughly 27% appearing once. The source material was blood. These receptors all stem from a woman aged 30 to 39 in good health.

V usage is TRBV3-1 and J usage is TRBJ1-4, with D hard to call. This CDR3 is built from 11 residues. Trimming shortened V by 2 bases and J by 10 bases, and 5 bases separated the two germline ends. Germline CDR1 and CDR2: LGHDT and YNNKEL (reference sequence). As DNA, the CDR3 is TGTGCCAGCAGCCAAATTGGAAAACTGTTTTTT. Residues: CASSQIGKLFF.

Details on this clonotype: A much larger clonotype is one base distant, so this may be a read error. This sequence joins TRBV7-6 and TRBJ2-7; TRBD2 matches at 7 bases. The CDR3 loop spans 12 amino acids. Per the germline V gene, CDR1 is SGHVS and CDR2 is FNYEAQ. The V and J ends lost 4 bases and 7 bases, in that order; junction bases with no gene match: 4. In DNA, the CDR3 is TGTGCCAGCAGCTCCGCGGGGGTTGAGCAGTACTTC. Residues: CASSSAGVEQYF.

This clonotype was observed many times. The V and J genes are TRBV7-9 and TRBJ2-4, with D hard to call. With 2 bases removed from V and 5 bases from J, the gap between germline ends came to 13 bases. Germline values: CDR1 SEHNR, CDR2 FQNEAQ (reference sequence). The CDR3 sequence is 15 residues long. CDR3 nucleotides: TGTGCCAGCAGCTTAACTGGGCTCCTCGAAAACATTCAGTACTTC. This gives the protein CASSLTGLLENIQYF. The full variable domain, its missing parts supplied by reference TRBV7-9 and TRBJ2-4, is DTGVSQNPRHKITKRGQNVTFRCDPISEHNRLYWYRQTLGQGPEFLTYFQNEAQLEKSRLLSDRFSAERPKGSFSTLEIQRTEQGDSAMYLCASSLTGLLENIQYFGAGTRLSVL.

J is TRBJ2-1 and V is TRBV15; the match to TRBD2 covers 9 bases. V dropped 1 base and J dropped 7; count of bases not matched to a gene: 5. From germline, CDR1 is LNHNV and CDR2 YYDKDF (reference sequence). This CDR3 spans 15 amino acids. CDR3 DNA sequence: TGTGCCACCAGCAGAGGAGGCCTAGCGGGGAATGAGCAGTTCTTC. This encodes CATSRGGLAGNEQFF.